This entry is about one T cell receptor beta chain. The source of the sample is a study of control samples from healthy donors and cancer patients. Assay used: immunoSEQ multiplex PCR; TCRdb lists only in-frame clones, some missing. There are over 150,000 clones in the sample; 96% occur only once, and approximately 0.97% lies in the top ten. V lost 4 bases and J 10 bases, leaving 11 bases between the germline ends. This CDR3 spans 12 amino acids. The TCR sequence derives from a woman between 25 and 40 years old in good health. Sequenced material: blood. The V call is TRBV12-3 or TRBV12-4, the J call TRBJ2-1; D remains unclear. CDR3 sequence reads: CASSSGDGEQFF. DNA for the CDR3: TGTGCCAGCAGTTCAGGCGATGGGGAGCAGTTCTTC.